These T cell receptor beta chains were read from a single sample in a study of T cells after yellow fever vaccination. TCRdb called the 5' RACE reads again in MiXCR, with one record for every CDR3 protein. The table lists approximately 550,000 distinct CDR3 sequences, roughly a fifth of them singletons. The material was PBMCs, obtained 15 days after the yellow fever booster vaccination. The receptors stem from a man aged 25-45 years who received the YFV17D yellow fever vaccine. Both conserved end residues are part of each CDR3. The D gene is left open where the match is weak. Expanded clones get a size class; other rows say once, few or many, or leave the size out.

TRBV9,15,TRBJ2-3,few,TRBD2,CASSQLAGVSDTQYF,TGTGCCAGCAGCCAACTAGCGGGAGTCTCAGATACGCAGTATTTT
TRBV7-9,14,TRBJ2-7,few,.,CASSKWAGPYEQYF,TGTGCCAGCAGTAAGTGGGCAGGCCCCTACGAGCAGTACTTC
TRBV11-2,11,TRBJ2-7,few,.,CASSLGEEQYF,TGTGCCAGCAGCTTAGGGGAAGAGCAGTACTTC
TRBV7-6,19,TRBJ2-1,few,TRBD2,CASTILGPSGITKDNEQFF,TGTGCCAGTACAATCTTGGGGCCTAGCGGGATCACGAAAGACAATGAGCAGTTCTTC
TRBV14,15,TRBJ1-2,few,TRBD1,CASSKPGQLNYGYTF,TGTGCCAGCAGCAAACCGGGACAGCTAAACTATGGCTACACCTTC
TRBV4-3,16,TRBJ2-7,few,TRBD2,CASSQGAGGRSYEQYF,TGCGCCAGCAGCCAGGGGGCGGGAGGTAGGTCCTACGAGCAGTACTTC
TRBV12-3/TRBV12-4,14,TRBJ2-2,.,TRBD2,CASILAVNTGELFF,TGTGCCAGCATCCTAGCGGTCAACACCGGGGAGCTGTTTTTT
TRBV10-3,14,TRBJ1-3,.,.,CAIAPENSGNTIYF,TGTGCCATAGCCCCGGAAAACTCTGGAAACACCATATATTTT
TRBV7-2,15,TRBJ2-1,.,.,CASSLAGLGLDEQFF,TGTGCCAGCAGCTTAGCGGGACTGGGGCTTGATGAGCAGTTCTTC
TRBV3-1,14,TRBJ2-2,.,.,CASSPDYLAGELFF,TGTGCCAGCAGCCCTGACTATTTGGCCGGGGAGCTGTTTTTT
TRBV7-9,16,TRBJ2-1,few,TRBD1,CASSLGQGNLGNEQFF,TGTGCCAGCAGCCTGGGACAGGGGAATCTGGGGAATGAGCAGTTCTTC
TRBV5-1,14,TRBJ2-3,.,.,CASSLKSSTDTQYF,TGCGCCAGCAGCTTGAAATCATCCACAGATACGCAGTATTTT
TRBV11-2,13,TRBJ2-7,.,.,CASSSGPKDEQYF,TGTGCCAGCAGCTCCGGGCCGAAGGACGAGCAGTACTTC
TRBV24-1,16,TRBJ2-1,.,TRBD2,CATSASSGSRGNEQFF,TGTGCCACCAGTGCATCTAGCGGGAGTCGGGGCAATGAGCAGTTCTTC
TRBV5-1,16,TRBJ2-7,.,.,CASSLEGGGPSYEQYF,TGCGCCAGCAGCTTGGAGGGTGGTGGACCATCCTACGAGCAGTACTTC
TRBV5-5,16,TRBJ2-5,many,TRBD2,CASSWTSGSGRETQYF,TGTGCCAGCAGCTGGACTAGCGGGAGCGGGAGAGAGACCCAGTACTTC
TRBV5-1,15,TRBJ2-7,few,TRBD1,CASRPTGGLSYEQYF,TGCGCCAGCAGGCCCACAGGGGGCCTCTCCTACGAGCAGTACTTC
TRBV11-2,18,TRBJ2-1,few,.,CASSIYPVWGASYNEQFF,TGTGCCAGCAGCATCTACCCGGTATGGGGCGCGTCCTACAATGAGCAGTTCTTC
TRBV20-1,16,TRBJ2-3,.,.,CSARDPFKTHTDTQYF,TGCAGTGCTAGAGATCCCTTTAAGACCCACACAGATACGCAGTATTTT
TRBV7-8,16,TRBJ2-3,few,.,CASCRKPRSRTDTQYF,TGTGCCAGCTGTAGAAAACCCCGGTCGCGCACAGATACGCAGTATTTT
TRBV20-1,15,TRBJ1-2,.,TRBD1,CSAITDRGIPGGYTF,TGCAGTGCTATCACGGACAGGGGAATACCCGGTGGCTACACCTTC
TRBV12-3/TRBV12-4,16,TRBJ2-2,.,.,CASPIVAGLNTGELFF,TGTGCCAGCCCGATAGTGGCAGGACTGAACACCGGGGAGCTGTTTTTT
TRBV15,15,TRBJ2-1,.,.,CATSRDRGYFYEQFF,TGTGCCACCAGCAGAGATCGCGGCTATTTCTATGAGCAGTTCTTC
TRBV12-3/TRBV12-4,16,TRBJ2-1,few,.,CASSASGYGSYNEQFF,TGTGCCAGCAGTGCGAGCGGATATGGGTCCTACAATGAGCAGTTCTTC
TRBV5-1,14,TRBJ2-7,many,.,CASSLDGGSYEQYF,TGCGCCAGCAGCTTGGATGGGGGGTCCTACGAGCAGTACTTC
TRBV2,14,TRBJ2-2,few,TRBD1,CASKQDRDTGELFF,TGTGCCAGCAAACAGGACAGGGACACCGGGGAGCTGTTTTTT
TRBV30,14,TRBJ2-3,few,TRBD2,CAWTIAGYTDTQYF,TGTGCCTGGACCATAGCGGGGTACACAGATACGCAGTATTTT
TRBV3-1,17,TRBJ2-2,few,TRBD2,CASSRTSGSPGTGELFF,TGTGCCAGCAGCCGGACTAGCGGGAGCCCCGGGACCGGGGAGCTGTTTTTT
TRBV7-9,15,TRBJ1-2,.,.,CASSLGTPGGYGYTF,TGTGCCAGCAGCCTTGGGACTCCGGGAGGCTATGGCTACACCTTC
TRBV4-3,14,TRBJ2-7,.,TRBD1,CASSPGQGLDEQYF,TGCGCCAGCAGCCCGGGACAGGGACTCGACGAGCAGTACTTC
TRBV29-1,13,TRBJ2-2,.,TRBD1,CSARQGTTGELFF,TGCAGCGCAAGACAGGGGACGACCGGGGAGCTGTTTTTT
TRBV29-1,13,TRBJ2-6,.,.,CSVDRDGANVLTF,TGCAGCGTTGACAGGGACGGGGCCAACGTCCTGACTTTC
TRBV6-5,16,TRBJ2-1,few,TRBD2,CASSYSSGGGYNEQFF,TGTGCCAGCAGTTACTCTTCTGGCGGGGGTTACAATGAGCAGTTCTTC
TRBV20-1,15,TRBJ2-1,few,.,CSARQPTGFSHEQFF,TGCAGTGCTAGACAACCAACCGGCTTTTCCCATGAGCAGTTCTTC
TRBV4-3,16,TRBJ1-2,few,.,CASSQAAPDNLYGYTF,TGCGCCAGCAGCCAAGCTGCTCCAGATAACCTCTATGGCTACACCTTC
TRBV7-8,15,TRBJ2-7,.,TRBD1,CASSLAGTGRLEQYF,TGTGCCAGCAGCTTAGCCGGGACAGGGCGGCTCGAGCAGTACTTC
TRBV5-6,15,TRBJ2-5,few,.,CASSLVSGKQETQYF,TGTGCCAGCAGCTTGGTCTCGGGGAAACAAGAGACCCAGTACTTC
TRBV20-1,14,TRBJ2-1,.,TRBD2,CSATFPSGDNEQFF,TGCAGTGCTACCTTCCCTAGCGGGGACAATGAGCAGTTCTTC
TRBV6-5,14,TRBJ2-7,once,.,CAGSFSGPTYEQYF,TGTGCCGGCAGTTTCAGCGGTCCAACCTACGAGCAGTACTTC
TRBV7-2,14,TRBJ2-7,few,.,CASSLALDSYEQYF,TGTGCCAGCAGCTTAGCGCTCGACTCCTACGAGCAGTACTTC
TRBV24-1,17,TRBJ2-1,.,TRBD2,CATSDLTSGSLGNEQFF,TGTGCCACCAGTGATTTGACTAGCGGGAGTCTTGGAAATGAGCAGTTCTTC
TRBV7-9,14,TRBJ2-5,many,TRBD2,CASTTAGGQETQYF,TGTGCCAGCACCACCGCGGGGGGCCAAGAGACCCAGTACTTC
TRBV18,14,TRBJ2-3,few,.,CASSPARSRDTQYF,TGTGCCAGCTCACCTGCGAGGTCCAGGGATACGCAGTATTTT
TRBV9,13,TRBJ2-3,few,.,CASSSVWEDTQYF,TGTGCCAGCAGCTCAGTGTGGGAGGATACGCAGTATTTT
TRBV18,13,TRBJ2-3,.,TRBD2,CASSPVGTNTQYF,TGTGCCAGCTCACCAGTCGGGACTAATACGCAGTATTTT
TRBV7-9,13,TRBJ2-1,.,TRBD2,CASSGEGQNEQFF,TGTGCCAGCAGCGGGGAGGGCCAAAATGAGCAGTTCTTC
TRBV11-2,14,TRBJ2-1,.,TRBD2,CASSLGGGPNEQFF,TGTGCCAGCAGCTTAGGGGGGGGACCTAATGAGCAGTTCTTC
TRBV5-1,17,TRBJ2-4,.,TRBD1,CASSLGFGQALRNIQYF,TGCGCCAGCAGCTTAGGATTTGGACAGGCGCTTCGCAACATTCAGTACTTC
TRBV28,14,TRBJ2-3,once,.,CASTLVGSSDTQYF,TGTGCCAGCACCCTCGTCGGGAGCTCAGATACGCAGTATTTT
TRBV10-2,21,TRBJ2-7,.,TRBD2,CASQYTWSRLAGKVASYEQYF,TGCGCCAGCCAATACACTTGGTCGAGACTAGCGGGAAAGGTTGCATCCTACGAGCAGTACTTC
TRBV9,14,TRBJ1-5,few,.,CASSVDGGYQPQHF,TGTGCCAGCAGCGTAGACGGGGGGTATCAGCCCCAGCATTTT
TRBV12-3/TRBV12-4,14,TRBJ2-1,.,TRBD2,CASQPLAGVGEQFF,TGTGCCAGTCAGCCTCTAGCGGGAGTCGGTGAGCAGTTCTTC
TRBV20-1,15,TRBJ2-1,few,.,CSARAGARSVDEQFF,TGCAGTGCTAGAGCGGGGGCGAGGTCAGTTGATGAGCAGTTCTTC
TRBV5-5,14,TRBJ1-1,few,.,CASSRTAMNTEAFF,TGTGCCAGCAGCCGTACAGCCATGAACACTGAAGCTTTCTTT
TRBV11-2,14,TRBJ2-2,.,.,CASSLPPATGELFF,TGTGCCAGCAGCTTACCCCCTGCCACCGGGGAGCTGTTTTTT